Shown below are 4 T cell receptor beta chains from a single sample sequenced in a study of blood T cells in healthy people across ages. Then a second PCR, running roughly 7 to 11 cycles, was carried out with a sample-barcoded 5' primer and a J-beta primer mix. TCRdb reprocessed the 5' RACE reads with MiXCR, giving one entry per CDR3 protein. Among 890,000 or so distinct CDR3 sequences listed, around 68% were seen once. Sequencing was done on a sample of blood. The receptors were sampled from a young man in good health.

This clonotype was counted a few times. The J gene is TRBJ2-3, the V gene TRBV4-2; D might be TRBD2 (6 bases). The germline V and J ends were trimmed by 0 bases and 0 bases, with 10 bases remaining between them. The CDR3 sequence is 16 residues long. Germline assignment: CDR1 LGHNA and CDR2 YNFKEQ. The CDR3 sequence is CASSQDGGSSTDTQYF. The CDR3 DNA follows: TGTGCCAGCAGCCAAGATGGGGGGAGTAGCACAGATACGCAGTATTTT.

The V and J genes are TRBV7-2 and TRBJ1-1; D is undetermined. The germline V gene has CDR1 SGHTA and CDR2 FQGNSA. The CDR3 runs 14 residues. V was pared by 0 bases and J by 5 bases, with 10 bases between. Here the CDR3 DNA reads TGTGCCAGCAGCTTAGCGAACAGCGGGACTGAAGCTTTCTTT. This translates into CASSLANSGTEAFF.

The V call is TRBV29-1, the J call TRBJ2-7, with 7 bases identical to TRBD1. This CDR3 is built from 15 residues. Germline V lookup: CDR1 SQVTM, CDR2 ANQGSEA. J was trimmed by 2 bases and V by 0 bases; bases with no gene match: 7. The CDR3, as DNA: TGCAGCGTTGAAGATGACAGGGCAAGCCCCTACGAGCAGTACTTC. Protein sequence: CSVEDDRASPYEQYF.

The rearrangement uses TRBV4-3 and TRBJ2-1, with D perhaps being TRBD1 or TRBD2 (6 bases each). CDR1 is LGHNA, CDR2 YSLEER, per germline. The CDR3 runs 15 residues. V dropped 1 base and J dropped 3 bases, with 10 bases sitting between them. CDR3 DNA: TGCGCCAGCAGCCAAGGAGAGGGGGGCTACAATGAGCAGTTCTTC. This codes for CASSQGEGGYNEQFF.